One and the same sample provided the 13 T cell receptor beta chains below, sequenced in a study of CD8 T cells in ankylosing spondylitis. TCRdb redid the calling of the 5' RACE reads with MiXCR, one entry per CDR3 protein. Of some 290,000 distinct CDR3 sequences in the sample, 15% to 20% were seen once. Sequenced material: blood, either unsorted or a sorted T cell fraction (not recorded which). Receptor source: a male donor with ankylosing spondylitis or in good health (not recorded which).

The CDR3 region is CSTQVRDRVFYQPQHF. CDR3 bases: TGCAGTACTCAGGTTCGAGACAGGGTGTTCTATCAGCCCCAGCATTTT. This chain connects TRBV20-1 to TRBJ1-5; 7 bases are a match to TRBD1. The CDR3 is 16 residues long. Germline assignment: CDR1 DFQATT and CDR2 SNEGSKA (reference sequence). V trimming: 8 bases; J trimming: 5 bases; junction bases outside the gene matches: 18.

CDR3 sequence: CSAIITGGLDTDTQYF. In DNA, the CDR3 is TGCAGTGCTATTATCACGGGAGGGCTTGACACAGATACGCAGTATTTT. The gene calls are TRBV20-1 and TRBJ2-3; TRBD2 matches at 8 bases. Germline V lookup: CDR1 DFQATT, CDR2 SNEGSKA (reference sequence). V trimming: 4 bases; J trimming: 2 bases; junction bases outside the gene matches: 11. The CDR3 is made up of 16 amino acids.

This clonotype has ten or more counts. The rearrangement links TRBV5-1 to TRBJ2-2, with D possibly TRBD1 on 6 matching bases. The germline CDR1 and CDR2 sequences are SGHRS and YFSETQ. There are 16 residues in the CDR3. Between the trimmed V and J ends, which lost 1 base and 1 base, there was a span of 11 bases. The CDR3: CASSLIQGLNTGELFF. DNA for the CDR3: TGCGCCAGCAGCTTGATACAGGGCCTGAACACCGGGGAGCTGTTTTTT.

This clonotype was seen only a few times. The chain couples TRBV3-1 to TRBJ2-1, with D maybe TRBD1 (6 bases). The V end lost 2 bases, the J end lost 6 bases, and 17 bases lay between the germline ends. The V gene's germline CDR1 is LGHDT and CDR2 YNNKEL (reference sequence). This CDR3 contains 16 residues. In nucleotides, the CDR3 is TGTGCCAGCAGCCAAATCCGGGACCGCAGGGGCAATGAGCAGTTCTTC. Encoded protein: CASSQIRDRRGNEQFF.

This clonotype has more than one count but fewer than ten. The chain links TRBV9 to TRBJ1-1, with D tentatively TRBD1 (5 bases). V was clipped by 0 bases and J by 11 bases, with 17 bases between them. The CDR3 has 14 residues. Germline V lookup: CDR1 SGDLS, CDR2 YYNGEE. CDR3 amino acids: CASSVGDPHEGAFF. The CDR3 DNA reads TGTGCCAGCAGCGTAGGGGACCCCCATGAGGGTGCTTTCTTT.

This clonotype was counted a few times. The V gene is TRBV6-1, the J gene TRBJ2-3; 9 bases fit TRBD2. The CDR3 is 15 amino acids. J gave up 1 base and V 4 bases, and 3 bases lay outside the gene matches. CDR1 is MNHNS, CDR2 SASEGT, per germline. CDR3 sequence (DNA): TGTGCCAGCAGTGTTGTAGCGGGGGGCACAGATACGCAGTATTTT. This codes for CASSVVAGGTDTQYF.

This chain connects TRBV2 to TRBJ2-5, with D unclear. Germline CDR1 and CDR2: SNHLY and FYNNEI. The V gene lost 5 bases and the J gene lost 5 bases, with 12 bases spanning the gap. This CDR3 has 13 residues. CDR3 amino acids: CASSKITGETQYF. CDR3 nucleotides: TGTGCCAGCAGTAAAATAACTGGGGAGACCCAGTACTTC. The entire variable domain, with the rest obtained from reference TRBV2 and TRBJ2-5, is as follows: EPEVTQTPSHQVTQMGQEVILRCVPISNHLYFYWYRQILGQKVEFLVSFYNNEISEKSEIFDDQFSVERPDGSNFTLKIRSTKLEDSAMYFCASSKITGETQYFGPGTRLLVL.

The rearrangement links TRBV29-1 to TRBJ2-1; weak D call: TRBD2 (5 bases). Germline V gene lookup returns CDR1 SQVTM and CDR2 ANQGSEA. This CDR3 spans 11 amino acids. The CDR3 reads CSPYSDNEQFF. CDR3 sequence (DNA): TGCAGTCCTTATAGCGACAATGAGCAGTTCTTC.

The chain links TRBV5-1 to TRBJ2-1; 13 nucleotides line up with TRBD2. Germline V gene sequence: CDR1 SGHRS, CDR2 YFSETQ. This CDR3 contains 15 residues. After removal of 3 bases from V and 15 bases from J, the junction contained 12 bases not matched to a gene. Written as DNA, the CDR3 is TGCGCCAGCAGCTCGAGGACTAGCGGGAGAGGTGATTTGTTCTTC. Translated: CASSSRTSGRGDLFF.

The V and J genes are TRBV5-6 and TRBJ2-1, with 12 bases matching TRBD2. The junction had 7 bases not matched to a gene; V was cut back by 4 bases and J by 8 bases. The CDR3 length is 15 residues. Germline assignment: CDR1 SGHDT and CDR2 YYEEEE. The CDR3 sequence: CASSPTSGSRDEQFF. CDR3 DNA sequence: TGTGCCAGCAGCCCGACTAGCGGGAGTCGGGATGAGCAGTTCTTC.

In its sample, this clonotype was seen many times. At one end, the junction sequence differs from germline, possibly due to a read error. The CDR3 coding sequence is TGTGCCATCAGCGAGTTCTACAATGAGCAGTTCTTC. Translated: CAISEFYNEQFF. The V gene is TRBV10-3, the J gene TRBJ2-1, with D uncertain. This CDR3 is built from 12 residues. Germline CDR1 reads ENHRY; CDR2 reads SYGVKD.

The table lists this clonotype with a few counts. CDR3 region: CASSFEGEETQYF. For the CDR3, the DNA is TGTGCCAGCAGCTTTGAGGGAGAGGAGACCCAGTACTTC. This chain joins TRBV7-3 and TRBJ2-5; tentative D call: TRBD2 (5 bases). Between the trimmed V and J ends, which lost 3 bases and 5 bases, there was a span of 10 bases. This CDR3 comprises 13 residues. In germline, CDR1 is SGHTA, CDR2 FQGTGA.

The rearrangement links TRBV10-3 to TRBJ2-1; perhaps TRBD1 as D (5 bases). Germline V CDR1 and CDR2: ENHRY, SYGVKD. The CDR3 runs to 16 residues. Trimming cost V 6 bases and J 4 bases, with 19 bases left between them. The DNA of the CDR3 is TGTGCCATCAGCGCCCAGGGCACTCAGAAGTACAATGAGCAGTTCTTC. Translated: CAISAQGTQKYNEQFF.